Included here is one TCR beta chain sequence, with context. Its specificity is not known. The data were produced by immunoSEQ multiplex PCR, yet TCRdb's version contains in-frame clones alone and is incomplete. The repertoire includes 130,000 to 150,000 clones, roughly 90% of them detected once, and less than 5.5% sits in the top ten. This specimen belongs to a study of cytomegalovirus exposure and HLA in healthy donors. Findings and limits, study-wide: According to the study, approximately 150 TCR beta chains were cytomegalovirus-associated. Reports described diagnosis of cytomegalovirus status by the classifier as highly specific and sensitive. According to a later analysis, TCR clusters from the first cohort tended to co-occur in the 90 to 150 validation repertoires.

CDR1 is SGHRS and CDR2 is YFSETQ in the germline V gene. The CDR3 runs to 16 residues. Losses at the gene ends were 2 bases for V and 3 bases for J; bases not matched to a gene: 9. The source is a man younger than 35 in good health and CMV-seropositive. The chain is built from TRBV5-1 and TRBJ2-3; TRBD2 matches 7 bases. Material for sequencing was PBMCs. CDR3 sequence: CASSFGRGGKTDTQYF. Here the CDR3 DNA reads TGCGCCAGCAGCTTTGGGAGGGGTGGAAAAACAGATACGCAGTATTTT.